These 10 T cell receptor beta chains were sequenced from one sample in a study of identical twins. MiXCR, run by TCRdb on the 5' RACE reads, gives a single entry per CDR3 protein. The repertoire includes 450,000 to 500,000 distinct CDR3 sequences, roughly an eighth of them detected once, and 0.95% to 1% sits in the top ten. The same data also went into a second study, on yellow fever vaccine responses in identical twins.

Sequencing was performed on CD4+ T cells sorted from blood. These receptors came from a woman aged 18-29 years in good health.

This CDR3 reads CATSRDKTGLAKNIQYF. CDR3 coding DNA: TGTGCCACCAGCAGAGACAAGACAGGGCTAGCCAAAAACATTCAGTACTTC. The chain uses TRBV15 and TRBJ2-4; the match to TRBD1 covers 7 bases. This CDR3 has 17 residues. The V and J ends lost 0 bases and 0 bases, in that order; junction bases with no gene match: 5. The germline CDR1 and CDR2 sequences are LNHNV and YYDKDF (reference sequence).

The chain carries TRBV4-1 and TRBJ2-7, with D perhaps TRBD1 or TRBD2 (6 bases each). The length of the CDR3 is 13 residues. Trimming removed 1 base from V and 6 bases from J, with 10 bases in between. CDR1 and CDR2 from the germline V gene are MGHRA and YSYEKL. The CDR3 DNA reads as TGCGCCAGCAGCCAAGCGGGGGCGGGCGAGCAGTACTTC. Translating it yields CASSQAGAGEQYF.

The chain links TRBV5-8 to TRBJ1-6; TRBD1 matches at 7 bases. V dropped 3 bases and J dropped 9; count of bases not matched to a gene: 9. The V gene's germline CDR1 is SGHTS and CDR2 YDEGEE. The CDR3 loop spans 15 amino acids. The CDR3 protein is CASSYKTGTASPLHF. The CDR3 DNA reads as TGTGCCAGCAGCTACAAAACCGGGACAGCTTCACCCCTCCACTTT.

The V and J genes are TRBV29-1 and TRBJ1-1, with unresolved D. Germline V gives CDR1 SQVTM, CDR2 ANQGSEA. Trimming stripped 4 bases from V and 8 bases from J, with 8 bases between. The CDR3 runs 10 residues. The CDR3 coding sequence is TGCAGCGTTGCGGGGAGAGAAGCTTTCTTT. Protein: CSVAGREAFF.

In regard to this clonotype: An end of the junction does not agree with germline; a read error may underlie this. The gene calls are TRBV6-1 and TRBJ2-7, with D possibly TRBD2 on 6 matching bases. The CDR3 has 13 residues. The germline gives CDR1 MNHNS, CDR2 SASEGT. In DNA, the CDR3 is TGTGCCAGCAGGGAAGGAGGGACCTACGAGCAGTACTTC. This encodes CASREGGTYEQYF.

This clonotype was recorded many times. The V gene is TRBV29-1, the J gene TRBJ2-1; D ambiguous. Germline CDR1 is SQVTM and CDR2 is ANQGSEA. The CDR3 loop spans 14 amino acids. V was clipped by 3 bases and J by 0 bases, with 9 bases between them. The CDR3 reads CSVEGRSSYNEQFF. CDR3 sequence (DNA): TGCAGCGTTGAGGGCAGAAGCTCCTACAATGAGCAGTTCTTC.

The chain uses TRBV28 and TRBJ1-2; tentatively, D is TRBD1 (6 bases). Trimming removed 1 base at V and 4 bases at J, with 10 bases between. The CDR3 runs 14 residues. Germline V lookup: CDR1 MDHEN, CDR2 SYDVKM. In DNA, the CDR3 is TGTGCCAGCAGTTTATCTACAGGGTCCTATGGCTACACCTTC. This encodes CASSLSTGSYGYTF.

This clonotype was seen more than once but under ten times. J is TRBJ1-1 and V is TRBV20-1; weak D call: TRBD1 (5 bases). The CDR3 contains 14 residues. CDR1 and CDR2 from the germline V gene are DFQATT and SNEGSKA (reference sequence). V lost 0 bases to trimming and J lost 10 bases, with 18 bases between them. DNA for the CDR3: TGCAGTGCTAGAGATATGAGCAGGGCCGTTCCAGCTTTCTTT. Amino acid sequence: CSARDMSRAVPAFF.

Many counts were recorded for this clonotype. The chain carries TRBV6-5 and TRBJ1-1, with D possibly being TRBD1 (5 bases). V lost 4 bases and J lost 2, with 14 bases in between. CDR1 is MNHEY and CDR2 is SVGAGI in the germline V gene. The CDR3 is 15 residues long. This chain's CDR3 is CASSSLGGPNTEAFF. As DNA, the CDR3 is TGTGCCAGCAGTTCGCTCGGGGGACCCAACACTGAAGCTTTCTTT.

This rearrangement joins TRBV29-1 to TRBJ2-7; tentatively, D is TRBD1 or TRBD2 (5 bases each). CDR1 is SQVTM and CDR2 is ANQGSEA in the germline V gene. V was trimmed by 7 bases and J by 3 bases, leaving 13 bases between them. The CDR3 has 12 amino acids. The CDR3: CSAGTANYEQYF. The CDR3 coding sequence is TGCAGCGCCGGGACCGCTAACTACGAGCAGTACTTC.